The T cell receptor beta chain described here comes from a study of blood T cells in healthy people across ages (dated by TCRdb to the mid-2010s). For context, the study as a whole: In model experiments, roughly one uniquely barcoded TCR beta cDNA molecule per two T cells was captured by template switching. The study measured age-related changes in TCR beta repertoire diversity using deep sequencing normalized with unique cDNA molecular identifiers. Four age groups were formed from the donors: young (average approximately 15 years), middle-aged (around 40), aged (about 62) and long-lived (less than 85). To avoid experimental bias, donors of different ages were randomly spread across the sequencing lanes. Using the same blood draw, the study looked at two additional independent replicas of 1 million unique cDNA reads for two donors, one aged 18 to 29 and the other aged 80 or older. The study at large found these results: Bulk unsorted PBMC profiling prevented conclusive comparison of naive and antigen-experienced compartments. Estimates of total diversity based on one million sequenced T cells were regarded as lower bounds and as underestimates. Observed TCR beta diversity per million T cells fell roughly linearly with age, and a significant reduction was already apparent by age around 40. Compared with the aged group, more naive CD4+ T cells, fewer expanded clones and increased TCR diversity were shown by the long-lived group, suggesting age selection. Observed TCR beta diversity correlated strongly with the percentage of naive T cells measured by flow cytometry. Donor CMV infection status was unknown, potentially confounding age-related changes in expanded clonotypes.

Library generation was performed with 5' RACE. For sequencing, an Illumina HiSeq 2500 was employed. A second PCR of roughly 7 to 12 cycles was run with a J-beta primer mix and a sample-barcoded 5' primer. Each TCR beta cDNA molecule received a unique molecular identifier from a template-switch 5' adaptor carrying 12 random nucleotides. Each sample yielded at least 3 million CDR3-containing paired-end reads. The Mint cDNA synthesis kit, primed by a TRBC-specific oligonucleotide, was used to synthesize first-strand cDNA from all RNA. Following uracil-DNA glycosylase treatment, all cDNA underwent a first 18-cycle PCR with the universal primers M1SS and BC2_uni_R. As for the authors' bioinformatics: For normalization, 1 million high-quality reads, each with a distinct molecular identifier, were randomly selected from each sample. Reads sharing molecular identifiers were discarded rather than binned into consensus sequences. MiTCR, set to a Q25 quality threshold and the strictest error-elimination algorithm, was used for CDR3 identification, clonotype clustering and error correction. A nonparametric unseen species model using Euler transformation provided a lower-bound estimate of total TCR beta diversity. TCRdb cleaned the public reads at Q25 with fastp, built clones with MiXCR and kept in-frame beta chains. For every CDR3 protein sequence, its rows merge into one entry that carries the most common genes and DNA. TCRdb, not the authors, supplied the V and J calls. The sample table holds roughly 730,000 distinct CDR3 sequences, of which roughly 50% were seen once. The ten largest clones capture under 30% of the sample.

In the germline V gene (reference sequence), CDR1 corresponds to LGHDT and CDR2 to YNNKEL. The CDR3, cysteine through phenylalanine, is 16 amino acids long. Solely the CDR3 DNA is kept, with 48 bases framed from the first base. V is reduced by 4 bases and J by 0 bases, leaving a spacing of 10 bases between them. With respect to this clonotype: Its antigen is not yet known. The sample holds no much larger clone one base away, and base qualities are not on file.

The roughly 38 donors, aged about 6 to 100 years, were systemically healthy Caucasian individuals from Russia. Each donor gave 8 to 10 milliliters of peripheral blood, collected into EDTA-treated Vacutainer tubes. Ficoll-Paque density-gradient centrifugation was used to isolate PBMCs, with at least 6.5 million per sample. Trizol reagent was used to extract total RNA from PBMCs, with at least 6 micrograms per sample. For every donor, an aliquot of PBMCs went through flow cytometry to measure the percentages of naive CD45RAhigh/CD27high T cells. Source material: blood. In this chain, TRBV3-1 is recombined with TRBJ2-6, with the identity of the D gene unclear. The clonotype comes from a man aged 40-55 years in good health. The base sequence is TGTGCCAGCAGCCTAAACTCAGCCTCTGGGGCCAACGTCCTGACTTTC. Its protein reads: CASSLNSASGANVLTF.